The 7 T cell receptor beta chains listed next were all sequenced from one sample in a study of T-cell reconstitution after alpha-beta-depleted transplantation in children. Library preparation (for TCRbeta) was performed with unique molecular identifiers. From the PCR reads, TCRdb called clonotypes with MiXCR, one entry per CDR3 protein. The sample carries 450,000 to 600,000 distinct CDR3 sequences, about 17% recorded once. Sample: PBMCs from the stem cell graft donor, taken from the stem cell graft. Receptors were obtained from a human donor who donated a stem cell graft to a child with acute lymphoblastic leukemia.

This chain joins TRBV10-2 and TRBJ2-3; no definite D call. V dropped 2 bases and J dropped 6 bases, with 9 bases sitting between them. Germline CDR1 reads WSHSY; CDR2 reads SAAADI. The CDR3 length is 13 residues. CDR3 nucleotide sequence: TGCGCCAGCAGTGAGGACTGGGCCGATACGCAGTATTTT. Encoded protein: CASSEDWADTQYF.

This clonotype was found many times. This chain uses TRBV3-1 with TRBJ2-1, with TRBD2 matching over 10 bases. Trimming removed 3 bases from V and 6 bases from J; junction bases left unmatched: 8. CDR1 LGHDT and CDR2 YNNKEL come from the germline V gene (reference sequence). The CDR3 is 16 amino acids. CDR3 sequence: CASSHQTSGPPNEQFF. CDR3 coding DNA: TGTGCCAGCAGCCACCAGACTAGCGGGCCACCCAATGAGCAGTTCTTC.

This clonotype was recorded only once. V usage is TRBV7-9 and J usage is TRBJ2-7; no clear D gene. Looked up from germline, CDR1 is SEHNR and CDR2 is FQNEAQ (reference sequence). V was clipped by 5 bases and J by 7 bases, with 18 bases between them. This CDR3 is 14 amino acids long. This CDR3 is CASSLSDGFREQYF. The CDR3 DNA is TGTGCCAGCAGCCTCTCGGACGGGTTTAGGGAGCAGTACTTC. Variable domain in full (rest from reference TRBV7-9 and TRBJ2-7): DTGVSQNPRHKITKRGQNVTFRCDPISEHNRLYWYRQTLGQGPEFLTYFQNEAQLEKSRLLSDRFSAERPKGSFSTLEIQRTEQGDSAMYLCASSLSDGFREQYFGPGTRLTVT.

On this clonotype: Because the CDR3 is missing its conserved closing phenylalanine or tryptophan, this is likely a read error. This rearrangement joins TRBV27 to TRBJ2-7, with a weak D call TRBD2 (5 bases). CDR3 size: 15 residues. V shed 5 bases and J shed 3 bases, with 17 bases lying between them. Germline CDR1 and CDR2: MNHEY and SMNVEV (reference sequence). The CDR3 DNA sequence: TGTGCCAGCAGTCGCATCGGACTCGTTAACTACGAGCAGTACTCC. It specifies CASSRIGLVNYEQYS.

This clonotype occurred a few times. The chain couples TRBV5-1 to TRBJ1-1, with 10 positions matching TRBD1. The junction had 5 bases not matched to a gene; V was cut back by 4 bases and J by 5 bases. Per the germline V gene, CDR1 is SGHRS and CDR2 is YFSETQ. The CDR3 spans 14 residues. In DNA form, the CDR3 reads TGCGCCAGCAGCGGGGGGACAGGGGAGACTGAAGCTTTCTTT. It is translated as CASSGGTGETEAFF. Looking up the rest from reference TRBV5-1 and TRBJ1-1 gives the full variable domain: KAGVTQTPRYLIKTRGQQVTLSCSPISGHRSVSWYQQTPGQGLQFLFEYFSETQRNKGNFPGRFSGRQFSNSRSEMNVSTLELGDSALYLCASSGGTGETEAFFGQGTRLTVV.

This clonotype turned up a few times. This CDR3 is CASSFIHRESYNSPLHF. The CDR3 nucleotides read TGTGCCAGCAGTTTCATCCACAGGGAATCCTATAATTCACCCCTCCACTTT. This chain links TRBV27 with TRBJ1-6; a possible D gene is TRBD1 (6 bases). Germline CDR1 reads MNHEY; CDR2 reads SMNVEV (reference sequence). The CDR3 length is 17 residues. The germline V and J ends were trimmed by 3 bases and 1 base, with 13 bases remaining between them.

This clonotype was recorded only once. The CDR3 nucleotides are TGTGCCAGCGCCCGGGACACCCGAATATTCAATGAGCAGTTCTTC. Its translation is CASARDTRIFNEQFF. J is TRBJ2-1 and V is TRBV11-2, with a weak D call TRBD1 (6 bases). This CDR3 comprises 15 residues. Trimming pared 8 bases from V and 6 bases from J, leaving 20 bases between. The germline CDR1 and CDR2 sequences are SGHAT and FQNNGV.